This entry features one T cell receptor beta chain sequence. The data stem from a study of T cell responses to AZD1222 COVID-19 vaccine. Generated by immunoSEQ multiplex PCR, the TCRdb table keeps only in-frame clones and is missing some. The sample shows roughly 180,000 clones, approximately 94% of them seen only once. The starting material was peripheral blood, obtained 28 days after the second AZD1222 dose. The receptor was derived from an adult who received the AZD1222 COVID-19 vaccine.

This chain's CDR3 is CASSLLGQNYEQYF. The CDR3 bases are TGTGCCAGCAGTTTATTGGGACAGAACTACGAGCAGTACTTC. This chain uses TRBV27 with TRBJ2-7; 7 bases match TRBD1. The CDR3 spans 14 residues. CDR1 and CDR2 from the germline V gene are MNHEY and SMNVEV (reference sequence). V shed 1 base, J shed 3 bases, and the junction held 3 bases outside the gene matches.